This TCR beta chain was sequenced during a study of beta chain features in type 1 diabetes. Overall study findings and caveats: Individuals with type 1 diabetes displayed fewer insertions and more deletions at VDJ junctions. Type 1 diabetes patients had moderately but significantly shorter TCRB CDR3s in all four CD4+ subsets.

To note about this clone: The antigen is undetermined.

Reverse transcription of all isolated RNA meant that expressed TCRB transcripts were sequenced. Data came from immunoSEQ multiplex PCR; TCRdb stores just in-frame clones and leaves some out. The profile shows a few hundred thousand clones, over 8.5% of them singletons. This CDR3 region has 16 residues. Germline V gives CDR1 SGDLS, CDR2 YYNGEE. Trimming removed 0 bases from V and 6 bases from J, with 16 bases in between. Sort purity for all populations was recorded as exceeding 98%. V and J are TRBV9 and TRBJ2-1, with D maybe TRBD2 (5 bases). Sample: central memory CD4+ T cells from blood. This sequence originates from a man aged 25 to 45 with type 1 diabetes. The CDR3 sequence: CASSVGGNRLANEQFF. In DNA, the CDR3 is TGTGCCAGCAGCGTAGGAGGGAATCGCTTAGCCAATGAGCAGTTCTTC.